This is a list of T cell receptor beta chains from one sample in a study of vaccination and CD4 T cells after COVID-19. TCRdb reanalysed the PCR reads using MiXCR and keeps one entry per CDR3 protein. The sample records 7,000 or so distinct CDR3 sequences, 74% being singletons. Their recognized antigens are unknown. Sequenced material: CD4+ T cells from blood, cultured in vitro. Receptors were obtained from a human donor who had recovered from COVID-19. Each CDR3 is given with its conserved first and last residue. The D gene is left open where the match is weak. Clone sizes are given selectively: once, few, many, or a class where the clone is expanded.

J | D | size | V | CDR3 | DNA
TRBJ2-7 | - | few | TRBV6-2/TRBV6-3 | CASSYSNAQGYEQYF | TGTGCCAGCAGTTACTCGAACGCGCAGGGCTACGAGCAGTACTTC
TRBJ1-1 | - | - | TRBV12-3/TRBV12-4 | CASTPGGQNTEAFF | TGTGCCAGCACCCCGGGAGGGCAGAACACTGAAGCTTTCTTT
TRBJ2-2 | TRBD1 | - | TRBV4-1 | CASSQSGQAVGELFF | TGCGCCAGCAGCCAGTCGGGACAGGCGGTCGGGGAGCTGTTTTTT
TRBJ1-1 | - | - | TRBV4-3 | CASSRQGNTEAFF | TGCGCCAGCAGCCGGCAGGGTAATACTGAAGCTTTCTTT
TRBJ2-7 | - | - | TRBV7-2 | CASSQTGEGQYF | TGTGCCAGCAGCCAGACAGGGGAGGGGCAGTACTTC
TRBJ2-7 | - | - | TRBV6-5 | CASSYSQGGSYEQYF | TGTGCCAGCAGTTACTCCCAGGGAGGATCCTACGAGCAGTACTTC
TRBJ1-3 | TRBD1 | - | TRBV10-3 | CAISANRDRAGNTIYF | TGTGCCATCAGTGCGAACCGGGACAGGGCTGGAAACACCATATATTTT
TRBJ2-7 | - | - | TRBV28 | CASSLGTGYEQYF | TGTGCCAGCAGTTTAGGTACAGGATACGAGCAGTACTTC
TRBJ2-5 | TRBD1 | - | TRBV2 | CASSALGQEGETQYF | TGTGCCAGCAGTGCGTTGGGACAGGAGGGGGAGACCCAGTACTTC
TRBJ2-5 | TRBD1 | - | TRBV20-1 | CSARSVQGAGETQYF | TGCAGTGCTAGATCCGTACAGGGGGCAGGGGAGACCCAGTACTTC
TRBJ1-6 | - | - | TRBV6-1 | CASTQRTRILSYNSPLHF | TGTGCCAGCACCCAAAGGACCAGGATCCTCTCCTATAATTCACCCCTCCACTTT
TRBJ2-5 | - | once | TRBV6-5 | CASSYSGTAQGTQYF | TGTGCCAGCAGTTACTCGGGGACGGCCCAAGGAACCCAGTACTTC
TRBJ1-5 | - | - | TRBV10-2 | CASSEFGQVNQPQHF | TGCGCCAGCAGTGAGTTTGGCCAGGTTAATCAGCCCCAGCATTTT
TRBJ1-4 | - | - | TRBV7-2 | CASSLDRGTNEKLFF | TGTGCCAGCAGCTTAGACCGGGGTACTAATGAAAAACTGTTTTTT
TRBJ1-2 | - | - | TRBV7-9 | CASSPTTGDGYTF | TGTGCCAGCAGCCCTACTACCGGGGATGGCTACACCTTC
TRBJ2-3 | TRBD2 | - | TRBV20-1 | CSARDYGREPRNTQYF | TGCAGTGCTAGAGATTATGGGCGGGAGCCACGCAATACGCAGTATTTT
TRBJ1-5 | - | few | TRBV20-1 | CSASVQGYSNQPQHF | TGCAGTGCTTCCGTTCAGGGATACAGCAATCAGCCCCAGCATTTT